A single sample gave rise to the 18 T cell receptor beta chains below, sequenced in a study of identical twins. TCRdb independently ran MiXCR on the 5' RACE reads; one entry per CDR3 protein. The top ten clones hold around 1.6% of a sample with hundreds of thousands of distinct CDR3 sequences, around an eighth of them seen once. The sample was also reused in another study, on yellow fever vaccine responses in identical twins.

What was sequenced was PBMCs. The receptors shown here come from a woman in her late teens or twenties in good health.

The V and J genes are TRBV12-3 or TRBV12-4 and TRBJ2-1; TRBD2 might be the D (5 bases). V lost 6 bases to trimming and J lost 8 bases, with 14 bases between them. CDR3 length: 13 residues. This CDR3 is CASSIRRFDEQFF. In DNA form, the CDR3 reads TGTGCCAGCAGCATTAGGAGGTTTGATGAGCAGTTCTTC.

J is TRBJ2-7 and V is TRBV11-2, with D possibly being TRBD1 (5 bases). CDR1 and CDR2 (germline): SGHAT, FQNNGV. There are 13 residues in the CDR3. V was shortened by 2 bases and J by 6 bases, with 11 bases between the two germline ends. The CDR3, as DNA: TGTGCCAGCAGCTTACACAGGTCGGCCGAGCAGTACGTC. Its translation: CASSLHRSAEQYV.

This clonotype was seen a few times. The genes are TRBV10-3 and TRBJ1-3, with TRBD1 matching 8 bases. Germline-derived CDR1 and CDR2 are ENHRY and SYGVKD. V dropped 6 bases and J dropped 2; count of bases not matched to a gene: 3. This CDR3 has 14 residues. CDR3 coding DNA: TGTGCCATCAGGGACAGGGAAGCTGGAAACACCATATATTTT. Its protein is CAIRDREAGNTIYF.

The chain carries TRBV11-3 and TRBJ2-5, with TRBD2 as a possible D gene (5 bases). The germline gives CDR1 SGHNT, CDR2 YENEEA. This CDR3 has 14 residues. With 1 base removed from V and 4 bases from J, the gap between germline ends came to 10 bases. The CDR3 coding sequence is TGTGCCAGCAGCTTAGTTCCGGGGAGAGAGACCCAGTACTTC. This sequence encodes CASSLVPGRETQYF.

This clonotype was seen ten or more times. This chain connects TRBV5-1 to TRBJ1-1; TRBD1 agrees at 7 bases. This CDR3 contains 15 residues. After removal of 4 bases from V and 0 bases from J, the junction contained 6 bases not matched to a gene. Germline assignment: CDR1 SGHRS and CDR2 YFSETQ. As DNA, the CDR3 is TGCGCCAGCAGCCCCCCCGGGACAGTGAACACTGAAGCTTTCTTT. Encoded protein: CASSPPGTVNTEAFF.

The chain has TRBV3-1 and TRBJ2-2; the match to TRBD2 covers 8 bases. Germline V gene data show CDR1 as LGHDT and CDR2 as YNNKEL (reference sequence). The CDR3 has 15 amino acids. V trimming: 1 base; J trimming: 9 bases; junction bases outside the gene matches: 7. The CDR3 here is CASSQGTSSSRELFF. CDR3 sequence (DNA): TGTGCCAGCAGCCAAGGGACTAGCAGTTCCCGGGAGCTGTTTTTT. Full variable domain (remainder filled in from reference TRBV3-1 and TRBJ2-2): DTAVSQTPKYLVTQMGNDKSIKCEQNLGHDTMYWYKQDSKKFLKIMFSYNNKELIINETVPNRFSPKSPDKAHLNLHINSLELGDSAVYFCASSQGTSSSRELFFGEGSRLTVL.

This clonotype turned up a few times. The gene calls are TRBV28 and TRBJ2-1, with 9 bases identical to TRBD2. V lost 7 bases, J lost 9 bases, and 19 bases stayed unmatched. This CDR3 is built from 17 residues. The germline V gene encodes CDR1 MDHEN and CDR2 SYDVKM. Written as DNA, the CDR3 is TGTGCCAGCACCGCGCGGGGGTGGCGGGAGGGGGGGAGTGAGCAGTTCTTC. It translates to CASTARGWREGGSEQFF.

A few counts support this clonotype. CDR3 loop: CASSRYTSTDTQYF. The CDR3 DNA is TGTGCCAGTAGTCGCTATACTAGCACAGATACGCAGTATTTT. The rearrangement joins TRBV19 to TRBJ2-3; D ambiguous. The CDR3 has 14 amino acids. The germline V and J ends were trimmed by 5 bases and 0 bases, with 9 bases remaining between them. Per germline, CDR1 LNHDA and CDR2 SQIVND (reference sequence).

V is TRBV28 and J is TRBJ2-7; unclear D gene. The CDR3 sequence is 15 residues long. Trimming removed 3 bases from V and 6 bases from J, with 18 bases in between. Germline V gene data show CDR1 as MDHEN and CDR2 as SYDVKM. This CDR3 is CASSFLGSKQCEQYF. The CDR3, as DNA: TGTGCCAGCAGTTTTTTGGGGTCCAAACAATGCGAGCAGTACTTC.

This clonotype showed up many times. The chain couples TRBV7-8 to TRBJ2-4; D possibly corresponds to TRBD2 (5 bases). V lost 3 bases to trimming and J lost 0 bases, with 12 bases between them. The CDR3 spans 16 residues. Per the germline V gene, CDR1 is SGHVS and CDR2 is FQNEAQ. CDR3 amino acids: CASSFRGQLAKNIQYF. DNA of the CDR3: TGTGCCAGCAGCTTTCGAGGGCAACTAGCCAAAAACATTCAGTACTTC. Variable domain in full (rest from reference TRBV7-8 and TRBJ2-4): GAGVSQSPRYKVAKRGQDVALRCDPISGHVSLFWYQQALGQGPEFLTYFQNEAQLDKSGLPSDRFFAERPEGSVSTLKIQRTQQEDSAVYLCASSFRGQLAKNIQYFGAGTRLSVL.

The chain combines TRBV7-9 with TRBJ1-4; D ambiguous. Trimming left V 4 bases short and J 14 bases short, with 14 bases between. The CDR3 sequence is 12 residues long. Germline values: CDR1 SEHNR, CDR2 FQNEAQ (reference sequence). CDR3: CASSSPPGGLFF. CDR3 nucleotides: TGTGCCAGCAGCTCACCCCCGGGAGGTCTGTTTTTT.

In DNA, the CDR3 is TGTGCCAGCAGCGCCGACAGGGGGAACTACAATGAGCAGTTCTTC. This gives the protein CASSADRGNYNEQFF. The gene calls are TRBV2 and TRBJ2-1; the match to TRBD1 covers 9 bases. Germline V gene lookup returns CDR1 SNHLY and CDR2 FYNNEI. V trimming: 6 bases; J trimming: 3 bases; junction bases outside the gene matches: 6. The CDR3 consists of 15 residues. The full variable domain, with the rest looked up from reference TRBV2 and TRBJ2-1, is EPEVTQTPSHQVTQMGQEVILRCVPISNHLYFYWYRQILGQKVEFLVSFYNNEISEKSEIFDDQFSVERPDGSNFTLKIRSTKLEDSAMYFCASSADRGNYNEQFFGPGTRLTVL.

This clonotype was seen only a few times. The chain uses TRBV15 and TRBJ2-7; no firm D call. V was trimmed by 5 bases and J by 3 bases, leaving 17 bases between them. Looked up from germline, CDR1 is LNHNV and CDR2 is YYDKDF (reference sequence). The CDR3 consists of 15 residues. The CDR3 sequence: CATSPTRAPDYEQYF. The CDR3 DNA reads as TGTGCCACCAGCCCAACAAGGGCGCCGGACTACGAGCAGTACTTC.

V and J are TRBV12-5 and TRBJ2-1; 15 bases fit TRBD2. The junction had 7 bases not matched to a gene; V was cut back by 6 bases and J by 4 bases. This CDR3 has 17 residues. Germline CDR1 LGHNT, CDR2 FRNRAP. The CDR3 sequence is CASGQGTSGGPYNEQFF. The CDR3 region has the DNA TGTGCTAGTGGCCAGGGGACTAGCGGGGGGCCATACAATGAGCAGTTCTTC.

The V call is TRBV5-4, the J call TRBJ2-1; 9 bases align to TRBD2. Losses at the gene ends were 4 bases for V and 5 bases for J; bases not matched to a gene: 10. Per germline, CDR1 SGHNT and CDR2 YYREEE (reference sequence). This CDR3 region has 16 residues. Written as DNA, the CDR3 is TGTGCCAGCAGCCATACCGGGACTAGCTTCGACAATGAGCAGTTCTTC. Translating it yields CASSHTGTSFDNEQFF.

This clonotype appeared a few times. The rearrangement links TRBV28 to TRBJ1-1; D might be TRBD1 (5 bases). This CDR3 is 12 amino acids long. Trimming stripped 3 bases from V and 10 bases from J, with 12 bases between. Germline CDR1 reads MDHEN; CDR2 reads SYDVKM. The CDR3 loop is CASSLTESAAFF. The CDR3 coding sequence is TGTGCCAGCAGTTTGACAGAGAGTGCAGCTTTCTTT.

The chain employs TRBV2 and TRBJ2-5, with 10 bases lining up with TRBD1. The trim removed 4 bases at V and 5 bases at J, leaving 7 bases unmatched. The CDR3 runs 15 residues. Germline V gene data show CDR1 as SNHLY and CDR2 as FYNNEI. The CDR3 region is CASSVDRGRQETQYF. The DNA of the CDR3 is TGTGCCAGCAGTGTTGACAGGGGGCGGCAGGAGACCCAGTACTTC. Full variable domain (remainder filled in from reference TRBV2 and TRBJ2-5): EPEVTQTPSHQVTQMGQEVILRCVPISNHLYFYWYRQILGQKVEFLVSFYNNEISEKSEIFDDQFSVERPDGSNFTLKIRSTKLEDSAMYFCASSVDRGRQETQYFGPGTRLLVL.

The chain is built from TRBV3-1 and TRBJ2-3; 10 positions agree with TRBD2. The J segment lost 7 bases and the V segment lost 10 bases, leaving 14 bases of the junction unmatched. The CDR3 covers 15 residues. Per the germline V gene, CDR1 is LGHDT and CDR2 is YNNKEL (reference sequence). The CDR3 nucleotides are TGTGCCACCTGCCAAGGTAGCGGGGGGCGAAATACGCAGTATTTT. It is translated as CATCQGSGGRNTQYF.